In this sample, the clone carrying this TCR beta chain turned up a few times. The antigen is not known. In TCRdb, the RACE reads were re-called with MiXCR into one record per CDR3 protein. The sample lists about 380,000 distinct CDR3 sequences, about 6% seen once, with around 5.8% in the top ten. This sample is drawn from a study of human T cells and chemical hapten exposure. For the study at large: Alopecia areata, totalis or universalis was found in mostly female patients.

Specified time point: patch test 2, 6 weeks after DPC sensitization. Treatment specified: therapeutic diphenylcyclopropenone sensitization with weekly scalp DPC. The study, taken as a whole, reports: Compared to controls, expanded TCRs made significantly more large clusters of similar CDR3s.

The CDR3 totals 13 residues. Trimming pared 2 bases from V and 5 bases from J, leaving 12 bases between. CDR1 and CDR2 (germline): DFQATT, SNEGSKA (reference sequence). The sequences come from whole blood, collected in connection with sensitization to the hapten diphenylcyclopropenone (DPC). The chain recombines TRBV20-1 with TRBJ1-2, with D perhaps TRBD1 (5 bases). This TCR was recovered from a woman aged 18 to 35 with alopecia areata. Some clones in this sample may be carry-over from other donors' samples. CDR3 region: CSARQGARYGYTF. The DNA of the CDR3 is TGCAGTGCTAGACAAGGGGCAAGATATGGCTACACCTTC.